Listed here is a single T cell receptor (beta chain). There are a few counts of this clone. Its cognate antigen has yet to be identified. No base-level quality is on record; no much larger clone is a single base apart. The sample belongs to a study of metastatic and nonmetastatic thyroid tumors (dated by TCRdb to the early 2020s). Regarding the research as a whole: Repertoires were compared across peripheral blood and tumor or nodule tissue samples from malignant and benign thyroid patients.

No treatment had been received by any patient before thyroid surgery. The study retrospectively analysed patient clinical samples collected from the early 2010s to the late 2010s using T-cell receptor beta sequencing. The method was PCR. Sequencing was carried out with an Illumina HiSeq 4000. High-throughput sequencing was used to profile the CDR3 region of the TCR beta-chain in every patient. On the authors' methods: The researchers built a classifier to tell apart papillary thyroid cancer patients with distant metastasis, based on CDR3 differences among clinicopathological groups. The Shannon index was used to assess repertoire diversity, and the Morisita-Horn index was used to assess tumor-blood repertoire similarity. TCRdb took the public reads, trimmed them with fastp at Q25, ran MiXCR for clone calling and kept in-frame beta chains. TCRdb, not the original authors, processed these V and J calls. This sample holds roughly 72,000 clones; around 19% were observed only once. The top ten clonotypes cover 9.5% to 15% of the sample.

Overall study outcomes, separate from this receptor: TCR beta diversity was reported as significantly higher in malignant tumors than in benign nodules, in both blood and tumor samples.

Material for sequencing was blood. The TCR was taken from a female donor with papillary thyroid cancer or a benign thyroid nodule (not recorded which). Some clones in this sample may be carry-over from other donors' samples.

The CDR3 protein is CASSNVQRCNEQFF. The DNA sequence is as follows: TGTGCCAGTAGCAACGTACAGCGTTGCAATGAGCAGTTCTTC. The sequence joins TRBV6-1 to TRBJ2-1, with the D gene not clear enough to name. The germline V gene yields MNHNS for CDR1 and SASEGT for CDR2. V loses 9 bases of germline sequence and J loses 6 bases, and the interval between the two ends is 18 bases. Including the terminal cysteine and phenylalanine, the CDR3 comprises 14 residues. Of the read, only the CDR3 DNA is kept; its 42 bases are in frame from base 1.